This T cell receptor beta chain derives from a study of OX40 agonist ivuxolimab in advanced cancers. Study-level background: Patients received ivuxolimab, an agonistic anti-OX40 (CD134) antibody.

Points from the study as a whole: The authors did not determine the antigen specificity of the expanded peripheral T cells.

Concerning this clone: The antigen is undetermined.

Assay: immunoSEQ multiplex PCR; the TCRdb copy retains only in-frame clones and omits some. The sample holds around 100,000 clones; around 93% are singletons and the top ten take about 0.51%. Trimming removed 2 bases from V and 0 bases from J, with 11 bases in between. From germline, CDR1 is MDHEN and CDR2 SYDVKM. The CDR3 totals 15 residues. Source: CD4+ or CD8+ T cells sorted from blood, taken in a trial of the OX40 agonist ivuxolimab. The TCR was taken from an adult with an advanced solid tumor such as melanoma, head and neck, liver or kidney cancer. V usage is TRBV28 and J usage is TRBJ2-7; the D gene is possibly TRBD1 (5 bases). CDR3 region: CASSLHQGYSYEQYF. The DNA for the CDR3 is TGTGCCAGCAGTTTACATCAGGGTTACTCCTACGAGCAGTACTTC. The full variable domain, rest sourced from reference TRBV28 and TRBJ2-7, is DVKVTQSSRYLVKRTGEKVFLECVQDMDHENMFWYRQDPGLGLRLIYFSYDVKMKEKGDIPEGYSVSREKKERFSLILESASTNQTSMYLCASSLHQGYSYEQYFGPGTRLTVT.